The 14 T cell receptor beta chains presented below share a single source sample, sequenced in a study of CD8 T cells in Susac syndrome. When the RNA was reverse transcribed, random hexamers were used with an input of roughly 0.5 to 1 ug. TCRdb reprocessed the immunoSEQ multiplex PCR reads via MiXCR and lists one record per CDR3 protein. The sample records around 160,000 distinct CDR3 sequences, about 93% being singletons. Sequenced material: CD4+ T cells from PBMCs. The receptors were sampled from a human donor in good health.

V gene TRBV7-2 combines with J gene TRBJ2-5, with a weak D call TRBD2 (5 bases). This CDR3 comprises 13 residues. V was trimmed by 5 bases and J by 5 bases, leaving 12 bases between them. Per the germline V gene, CDR1 is SGHTA and CDR2 is FQGNSA. DNA of the CDR3: TGTGCCAGCAGCCAAGGAGGAGGCGAGACCCAGTACTTC. It is translated as CASSQGGGETQYF.

This clonotype was recorded only once. This sequence joins TRBV10-3 and TRBJ2-7, with TRBD2 matching 13 bases. CDR3 length: 15 residues. Losses at the gene ends were 6 bases for V and 2 bases for J; bases not matched to a gene: 4. Germline CDR1 reads ENHRY; CDR2 reads SYGVKD. The CDR3 reads CAIRGTSGAAYEQYF. In DNA, the CDR3 is TGTGCCATCAGAGGGACTAGCGGGGCAGCCTACGAGCAGTACTTC.

The V call is TRBV5-1, the J call TRBJ2-2; D is unresolved. The length of the CDR3 is 13 residues. Germline loops: CDR1 SGHRS, CDR2 YFSETQ. Trimming left V 6 bases short and J 1 base short, with 7 bases between. DNA of the CDR3: TGCGCCAGCACCCTCTTGAACACCGGGGAGCTGTTTTTT. This translates into CASTLLNTGELFF. The whole variable domain, remainder taken from reference TRBV5-1 and TRBJ2-2, is KAGVTQTPRYLIKTRGQQVTLSCSPISGHRSVSWYQQTPGQGLQFLFEYFSETQRNKGNFPGRFSGRQFSNSRSEMNVSTLELGDSALYLCASTLLNTGELFFGEGSRLTVL.

This clonotype has a single count. The CDR3 protein is CATSPREQGFQPQHF. DNA for the CDR3: TGTGCCACCAGCCCCCGAGAACAGGGGTTTCAGCCCCAGCATTTT. The chain recombines TRBV15 with TRBJ1-5, with 7 bases identical to TRBD1. Germline loops: CDR1 LNHNV, CDR2 YYDKDF (reference sequence). Trimming took 5 bases from V and 6 from J; bases not matched to a gene: 10. The CDR3 length is 15 residues. The full variable domain, with the rest looked up from reference TRBV15 and TRBJ1-5, is DAMVIQNPRYQVTQFGKPVTLSCSQTLNHNVMYWYQQKSSQAPKLLFHYYDKDFNNEADTPDNFQSRRPNTSFCFLDIRSPGLGDTAMYLCATSPREQGFQPQHFGDGTRLSIL.

The chain couples TRBV12-1 to TRBJ2-7; the table names TRBD2, a call not compared with the DNA. TRBV12-1 is an annotated pseudogene. The CDR3 is made up of 16 amino acids. The chain's CDR3 is CASSSDPGLADYEQYF. CDR3 bases: TGTGCCAGCAGCTCCGATCCGGGACTAGCGGACTACGAGCAGTACTTC.

This clonotype was seen once. The chain joins TRBV27 to TRBJ2-7; 8 positions match TRBD2. J was trimmed by 4 bases and V by 4 bases; bases with no gene match: 6. The CDR3 has 14 residues. The germline gives CDR1 MNHEY, CDR2 SMNVEV (reference sequence). CDR3 amino acids: CASSSKAGGYEQYF. In nucleotides, the CDR3 is TGTGCCAGCAGTTCGAAGGCGGGGGGATACGAGCAGTACTTC.

The chain recombines TRBV5-6 with TRBJ2-1, with D perhaps matching TRBD1 (5 bases). Germline CDR1 reads SGHDT; CDR2 reads YYEEEE. The CDR3 is 14 amino acids. Trimming cost V 0 bases and J 8 bases, with 12 bases left between them. In nucleotides, the CDR3 is TGTGCCAGCAGCTTGGGATCCAGGGCCCATGAGCAGTTCTTC. The encoded protein is CASSLGSRAHEQFF.

V gene TRBV12-3 or TRBV12-4 combines with J gene TRBJ1-2; D remains unclear. V gave up 8 bases and J gave up 4 bases, with 11 bases separating them. The CDR3 covers 12 residues. CDR3 loop: CASRRDPYGYTF. The DNA of the CDR3 is TGTGCCAGCCGACGGGATCCCTATGGCTACACCTTC.

CDR3 loop: CASSTRTGADTQYF. CDR3 in DNA: TGTGCCAGCAGCACCCGGACAGGCGCAGATACGCAGTATTTT. The chain is built from TRBV9 and TRBJ2-3, with TRBD1 matching 7 bases. V was pared by 4 bases and J by 4 bases, with 6 bases of the junction left unmatched. Germline lookup yields CDR1 SGDLS and CDR2 YYNGEE. The CDR3 sequence is 14 residues long.

The rearrangement joins TRBV24-1 to TRBJ2-2; the D is unclear. Trimming cost V 3 bases and J 1 base, with 8 bases left between them. CDR1 KGHDR and CDR2 SFDVKD come from the germline V gene. This CDR3 is 15 amino acids long. The CDR3 here is CATSDPTENTGELFF. In nucleotides, the CDR3 is TGTGCCACCAGTGATCCCACCGAGAACACCGGGGAGCTGTTTTTT.

This clonotype was counted once. This chain uses TRBV4-2 with TRBJ1-2; D not resolved. Per the germline V gene, CDR1 is LGHNA and CDR2 is YNFKEQ. The CDR3 is 13 amino acids. Trimming took 5 bases from V and 5 from J, leaving 12 bases between them. The CDR3 here is CASSSEGGYGYTF. The CDR3 coding sequence is TGTGCCAGCAGCTCTGAAGGAGGGTATGGCTACACCTTC.

The V gene is TRBV20-1, the J gene TRBJ2-5; 12 nucleotides match TRBD2. After removal of 2 bases from V and 5 bases from J, the junction contained 3 bases not matched to a gene. Germline assignment: CDR1 DFQATT and CDR2 SNEGSKA (reference sequence). The CDR3 is 14 residues long. CDR3 residues: CSARSGTSGETQYF. CDR3 sequence (DNA): TGCAGTGCTAGATCCGGGACTAGCGGGGAGACCCAGTACTTC.

The DNA for the CDR3 is TGTGCCACCAGCAGATCCCGACAGGGAAATGAAAAACTGTTTTTT. Protein: CATSRSRQGNEKLFF. The chain joins TRBV15 to TRBJ1-4; TRBD1 matches 7 bases. CDR1 and CDR2 (germline): LNHNV, YYDKDF (reference sequence). The CDR3 covers 15 residues. The J segment lost 5 bases and the V segment lost 2 bases, leaving 5 bases of the junction unmatched. The full variable domain, completed using reference TRBV15 and TRBJ1-4, is DAMVIQNPRYQVTQFGKPVTLSCSQTLNHNVMYWYQQKSSQAPKLLFHYYDKDFNNEADTPDNFQSRRPNTSFCFLDIRSPGLGDTAMYLCATSRSRQGNEKLFFGSGTQLSVL.

The rearrangement uses TRBV7-9 and TRBJ2-3, with D possibly being TRBD1 (5 bases). The V and J ends lost 1 base and 1 base respectively, with 6 bases between them. Germline V CDR1 and CDR2: SEHNR, FQNEAQ (reference sequence). There are 14 residues in the CDR3. CDR3 in amino acids: CASSLVQGTDTQYF. In DNA form, the CDR3 reads TGTGCCAGCAGCTTAGTACAGGGCACAGATACGCAGTATTTT. The entire variable domain, with the rest obtained from reference TRBV7-9 and TRBJ2-3, is as follows: DTGVSQNPRHKITKRGQNVTFRCDPISEHNRLYWYRQTLGQGPEFLTYFQNEAQLEKSRLLSDRFSAERPKGSFSTLEIQRTEQGDSAMYLCASSLVQGTDTQYFGPGTRLTVL.